This TCR beta chain appears in the sequencing data of a study of shared clonotypes between healthy human individuals. Whole-study context: The study enrolled two women and a few men aged 18 to 49.

The input for sorted-subset replicate PCRs was around 0.2 ug DNA, tens of thousands of T cell genomes. In the study's own analysis: For the immunoSEQ data, sequences were junction-only without quality scores, so filtering differed. Assay used: immunoSEQ multiplex PCR; TCRdb lists only in-frame clones, some missing. D and trimming come from the DNA, and the V and J calls and clone size come from that table. This table has around 600,000 clones, approximately 95% appearing once. Looked up from germline, CDR1 is LNHDA and CDR2 is SQIVND (reference sequence). Germline trimming cut 6 bases from V and 2 bases from J; bases unmatched to any gene: 4. This CDR3 has 14 residues. Positive CCR7 selection of CD45RO-negative cells yielded the naive CD8 cells, and terminally differentiated effector memory CD45RA+ cells were excluded.

Sequenced: naive CD8+ T cells sorted from blood. This TCR was sampled from a young woman in good health. V gene TRBV19 combines with J gene TRBJ2-1; 7 bases are a match to TRBD1. CDR3 residues: CASSPGTAYNEQFF. The CDR3 coding sequence is TGTGCCAGTAGCCCCGGGACAGCCTACAATGAGCAGTTCTTC.